Presented here are 30 T cell receptor beta chains from one specimen sequenced in a study of blood T cell repertoires in COVID-19. Sequencing used immunoSEQ multiplex PCR; TCRdb keeps in-frame clones, though not all of them. The sample records under 80,000 clones, approximately 87% being singletons. Sequenced material: peripheral blood. The receptors derive from a man over 45 with active COVID-19.

The chain recombines TRBV3-1 (or the pseudogene TRBV3-2) with TRBJ1-2; D is unresolved. V lost 0 bases to trimming and J lost 8 bases, with 10 bases between them. This CDR3 contains 13 residues. The germline CDR1 and CDR2 sequences are LGHDT and YNNKEL (reference sequence). The CDR3 region has the DNA TGTGCCAGCAGCCAAGATAGAGTGTCGGGCTACACCTTC. Translated, it gives CASSQDRVSGYTF.

CDR3 coding DNA: TGTGCCAGCAGCTTACCCCGGACAGGGAGCACTGAAGCTTTCTTT. It specifies CASSLPRTGSTEAFF. This chain links TRBV7-9 with TRBJ1-1, with TRBD1 identical over 8 bases. Unmatched junction bases numbered 6, after V lost 2 bases and J lost 4 bases. Germline V CDR1 and CDR2: SEHNR, FQNEAQ (reference sequence). The CDR3 covers 15 residues.

The V and J genes are TRBV5-1 and TRBJ2-2; D is ambiguous. The CDR3 covers 15 residues. Trimming stripped 4 bases from V and 0 bases from J, with 10 bases between. Per the germline V gene, CDR1 is SGHRS and CDR2 is YFSETQ. The CDR3 protein is CASSSYYSNTGELFF. CDR3 nucleotide sequence: TGCGCCAGCAGCAGTTACTACTCGAACACCGGGGAGCTGTTTTTT.

V is TRBV27 and J is TRBJ1-1; D unresolved. The CDR3 consists of 13 residues. Trimming took off 3 bases at V and 1 base at J, with 6 bases between the two ends. In germline, CDR1 is MNHEY, CDR2 SMNVEV (reference sequence). Written as DNA, the CDR3 is TGTGCCAGCAGTTTTCGGGGGAACACTGAAGCTTTCTTT. Protein: CASSFRGNTEAFF.

In this sample, this clone turned up a few times. The CDR3 DNA sequence: TGTGCCAGCTCACAGGGACAGAACACTGAAGCTTTCTTT. Translation gives CASSQGQNTEAFF. This chain connects TRBV18 to TRBJ1-1; tentatively, D is TRBD1 (6 bases). This CDR3 has 13 residues. V was pared by 4 bases and J by 1 base, with 7 bases between. Germline values: CDR1 KGHSH, CDR2 LQKENI.

This chain joins TRBV7-9 and TRBJ2-3, with 9 bases aligning to TRBD2. Per the germline V gene, CDR1 is SEHNR and CDR2 is FQNEAQ (reference sequence). This CDR3 contains 14 residues. V shed 0 bases, J shed 6 bases, and the junction held 1 base outside the gene matches. In DNA, the CDR3 is TGTGCCAGCAGCTTAGCTGCGGGGGGGGATACGCAGTATTTT. This sequence encodes CASSLAAGGDTQYF.

This rearrangement joins TRBV5-4 to TRBJ1-2; 8 positions match TRBD1. The length of the CDR3 is 16 residues. CDR1 and CDR2 (germline): SGHNT, YYREEE (reference sequence). Unmatched junction bases numbered 9, after V lost 1 base and J lost 4 bases. The CDR3 spells CASSLLSRQGSYGYTF. The CDR3 region has the DNA TGTGCCAGCAGCTTGTTAAGTCGACAGGGGAGCTATGGCTACACCTTC. Full variable domain (rest looked up from reference TRBV5-4 and TRBJ1-2): ETGVTQSPTHLIKTRGQQVTLRCSSQSGHNTVSWYQQALGQGPQFIFQYYREEENGRGNFPPRFSGLQFPNYSSELNVNALELDDSALYLCASSLLSRQGSYGYTFGSGTRLTVV.

The chain couples TRBV7-2 to TRBJ2-5; D may be TRBD2 (6 bases). Germline V gene data show CDR1 as SGHTA and CDR2 as FQGNSA. The CDR3 consists of 15 residues. V lost 5 bases to trimming and J lost 4 bases, with 17 bases between them. The chain's CDR3 is CASSRARGGGETQYF. The CDR3 DNA follows: TGTGCCAGCAGCCGCGCGCGGGGAGGAGGAGAGACCCAGTACTTC. Based on the CDR3 plus reference TRBV7-2 and TRBJ2-5, the full variable domain is GAGVSQSPSNKVTEKGKDVELRCDPISGHTALYWYRQSLGQGLEFLIYFQGNSAPDKSGLPSDRFSAERTGGSVSTLTIQRTQQEDSAVYLCASSRARGGGETQYFGPGTRLLVL.

In its sample, this clone ranks as medium-sized (0.01 to 0.1%). This chain uses TRBV4-2 with TRBJ2-6; unclear D gene. V dropped 0 bases and J dropped 0 bases, with 6 bases sitting between them. CDR3 length equals 16 residues. Germline V gene lookup returns CDR1 LGHNA and CDR2 YNFKEQ. The CDR3 DNA sequence: TGTGCCAGCAGCCAAGATGCCAGCTCTGGGGCCAACGTCCTGACTTTC. Its translation is CASSQDASSGANVLTF.

The CDR3, as DNA: TGTGCCAGCAGTAACGACAGGGGGCAAAACTATGGCTACACCTTC. It codes for CASSNDRGQNYGYTF. This chain uses TRBV6-6 with TRBJ1-2, with 10 nucleotides matching TRBD1. The CDR3 contains 15 residues. Germline V gives CDR1 MNHNY, CDR2 SVGAGI (reference sequence). The junction had 5 bases not matched to a gene; V was cut back by 5 bases and J by 2 bases.

This sequence joins TRBV7-3 and TRBJ2-1; D remains unclear. Per germline, CDR1 SGHTA and CDR2 FQGTGA. CDR3 length: 13 residues. V gave up 1 base and J gave up 5 bases, with 6 bases separating them. This CDR3 reads CASSLRLHNEQFF. CDR3 bases: TGTGCCAGCAGCTTAAGACTCCACAATGAGCAGTTCTTC.

The chain links TRBV7-2 to TRBJ2-7, with 9 bases lining up with TRBD2. V shed 3 bases and J 0 bases; nucleotides not matched to a gene: 9. In germline, CDR1 is SGHTA, CDR2 FQGNSA. The CDR3 has 17 amino acids. The CDR3 sequence: CASSFSGGSGSSYEQYF. CDR3 DNA: TGTGCCAGCAGCTTCAGCGGGGGGTCCGGGAGCTCCTACGAGCAGTACTTC.

This clone was recorded a few times. J is TRBJ1-1 and V is TRBV29-1, with 9 bases aligning to TRBD1. V was pared by 7 bases and J by 0 bases, with 12 bases of the junction left unmatched. The CDR3 contains 16 residues. Per germline, CDR1 SQVTM and CDR2 ANQGSEA. Here the CDR3 reads CSAAGTGSLMNTEAFF. The CDR3 DNA follows: TGCAGCGCCGCCGGGACAGGGTCCTTAATGAACACTGAAGCTTTCTTT.

The chain links TRBV10-3 to TRBJ2-1, with 12 bases identical to TRBD2. From germline, CDR1 is ENHRY and CDR2 SYGVKD. The V segment lost 7 bases and the J segment 9 bases; nucleotides outside the gene matches: 1. The CDR3 contains 12 residues. CDR3 protein: CAITSGRGEQFF. The CDR3 coding sequence is TGTGCCATCACTAGCGGGAGGGGTGAGCAGTTCTTC.

The chain is built from TRBV7-2 and TRBJ2-3; TRBD2 agrees at 7 bases. The V and J ends lost 5 bases and 0 bases, in that order; junction bases with no gene match: 8. The length of the CDR3 is 16 residues. Germline CDR1 and CDR2: SGHTA and FQGNSA. The CDR3 here is CASSPAPLASTDTQYF. The DNA of the CDR3 is TGTGCCAGCAGCCCCGCCCCACTAGCGAGCACAGATACGCAGTATTTT.

This chain connects TRBV15 to TRBJ2-7, with D possibly TRBD1 on 5 matching bases. Looked up from germline, CDR1 is LNHNV and CDR2 is YYDKDF (reference sequence). The V end lost 6 bases, the J end lost 1 base, and 13 bases lay between the germline ends. The CDR3 sequence is 14 residues long. CDR3 DNA sequence: TGTGCCACCAGTAGGGGAACAGAGTCCTACGAGCAGTACTTC. This encodes CATSRGTESYEQYF.

The V gene is TRBV29-1, the J gene TRBJ1-2; D might be TRBD1 (5 bases). V was trimmed by 5 bases and J by 3 bases, leaving 13 bases between them. The CDR3 is 13 residues long. Germline-derived CDR1 and CDR2 are SQVTM and ANQGSEA. CDR3 DNA: TGCAGCGTTTCGCAGGGATGGGACTATGGCTACACCTTC. Amino acid sequence: CSVSQGWDYGYTF.

This chain connects TRBV14 to TRBJ2-3; TRBD2 matches at 9 bases. The germline gives CDR1 SGHDN, CDR2 FVKESK. After removal of 1 base from V and 2 bases from J, the junction contained 4 bases not matched to a gene. CDR3 length: 16 residues. CDR3 amino acids: CASSQVRGGNTDTQYF. CDR3 DNA sequence: TGTGCCAGCAGCCAAGTGCGGGGGGGTAACACAGATACGCAGTATTTT. The full variable domain, in which reference TRBV14 and TRBJ2-3 provide the parts outside the CDR3, is EAGVTQFPSHSVIEKGQTVTLRCDPISGHDNLYWYRRVMGKEIKFLLHFVKESKQDESGMPNNRFLAERTGGTYSTLKVQPAELEDSGVYFCASSQVRGGNTDTQYFGPGTRLTVL.

This chain uses TRBV18 with TRBJ2-2, with 8 bases matching TRBD1. The CDR3 spans 15 residues. The germline V gene encodes CDR1 KGHSH and CDR2 LQKENI. With V trimmed by 6 bases and J by 1 base, 4 bases remained unmatched. CDR3 in DNA: TGTGCCAGCTCGCAGGGGACAGGGAACACCGGGGAGCTGTTTTTT. It specifies CASSQGTGNTGELFF.

This chain uses TRBV19 with TRBJ1-2; no clear D. V was cut by 5 bases and J by 8 bases, with 12 bases left in between. The CDR3 runs 12 residues. The germline gives CDR1 LNHDA, CDR2 SQIVND (reference sequence). The CDR3 loop is CASSLGPGGYTF. In DNA form, the CDR3 reads TGTGCCAGTAGTCTAGGACCGGGGGGCTACACCTTC.

The rearrangement joins TRBV7-9 to TRBJ2-2; 8 nucleotides match TRBD1. V was pared by 3 bases and J by 4 bases, with 4 bases of the junction left unmatched. CDR3 length: 15 amino acids. Germline assignment: CDR1 SEHNR and CDR2 FQNEAQ (reference sequence). CDR3 sequence: CASSLRQGFTGELFF. The CDR3 bases are TGTGCCAGCAGCTTGAGACAGGGGTTCACCGGGGAGCTGTTTTTT.

This chain joins TRBV3-1 (or the pseudogene TRBV3-2) and TRBJ2-1, with 12 bases aligning to TRBD2. Germline CDR1 is LGHDT and CDR2 is YNNKEL (reference sequence). The CDR3 extends over 19 amino acids. Trimming at V came to 8 bases and at J to 0 bases, leaving 14 bases not matched to a gene. CDR3 nucleotide sequence: TGTGCCAGCCCCCCCCCGACTAGCGGGAGACACCACTCCTACAATGAGCAGTTCTTC. Translation: CASPPPTSGRHHSYNEQFF.

The rearrangement links TRBV4-3 to TRBJ1-6, with a possible D match to TRBD1 (5 bases). The CDR3 has 15 residues. Per the germline V gene, CDR1 is LGHNA and CDR2 is YSLEER. Trimming removed 0 bases at V and 9 bases at J, with 12 bases between. CDR3: CASSQEVGRGSPLHF. The CDR3 coding sequence is TGCGCCAGCAGCCAAGAAGTGGGGCGCGGTTCACCCCTCCACTTT.

The CDR3 reads CASRPGQGLGNQPQHF. As DNA, the CDR3 is TGTGCCAGCAGGCCGGGACAGGGGTTGGGCAATCAGCCCCAGCATTTT. V and J are TRBV27 and TRBJ1-5, with 10 bases matching TRBD1. Germline assignment: CDR1 MNHEY and CDR2 SMNVEV (reference sequence). J gave up 2 bases and V 6 bases, and 7 bases lay outside the gene matches. This CDR3 is 16 amino acids long.

The rearrangement joins TRBV2 to TRBJ1-2; 10 nucleotides agree with TRBD1. With 4 bases clipped from V and 7 bases from J, the junction kept 3 bases outside the gene matches. CDR3 length: 13 amino acids. CDR1 and CDR2 from the germline V gene are SNHLY and FYNNEI. This CDR3 reads CASSADRGTGYTF. CDR3 in DNA: TGTGCCAGCAGTGCGGACAGGGGGACTGGCTACACCTTC.

The chain has TRBV7-9 and TRBJ2-1; TRBD2 aligns across 7 bases. Germline trimming cut 4 bases from V and 7 bases from J; bases unmatched to any gene: 7. The germline CDR1 and CDR2 sequences are SEHNR and FQNEAQ (reference sequence). The CDR3 runs 14 residues. CDR3 region: CASSSNGGINEQFF. Written as DNA, the CDR3 is TGTGCCAGCAGCTCCAACGGGGGGATTAATGAGCAGTTCTTC.

This chain links TRBV24-1 with TRBJ2-1; 8 positions agree with TRBD1. Trimming cost V 7 bases and J 5 bases; bases outside gene matches: 6. Per germline, CDR1 KGHDR and CDR2 SFDVKD. This CDR3 spans 14 amino acids. The CDR3 DNA sequence: TGTGCCACCAGCCCCAGGGGGCTACACAATGAGCAGTTCTTC. Translated: CATSPRGLHNEQFF.

The chain joins TRBV27 to TRBJ1-3; tentative D call: TRBD1 (6 bases). V gave up 8 bases and J gave up 0 bases, with 11 bases separating them. The CDR3 extends over 14 amino acids. Germline CDR1 and CDR2: MNHEY and SMNVEV (reference sequence). The CDR3 loop is CASARGGSGNTIYF. In DNA, the CDR3 is TGTGCCAGCGCGAGGGGGGGCTCTGGAAACACCATATATTTT.

This chain joins TRBV7-3 and TRBJ2-3; D may be TRBD1 (6 bases). The germline gives CDR1 SGHTA, CDR2 FQGTGA. Between the trimmed V and J ends, which lost 5 bases and 2 bases, there was a span of 8 bases. CDR3 length: 13 amino acids. CDR3 sequence: CASSRDNTDTQYF. The CDR3 nucleotides are TGTGCCAGCAGCAGGGACAACACAGATACGCAGTATTTT. The variable domain in full, with the rest retrieved from reference TRBV7-3 and TRBJ2-3, is GAGVSQTPSNKVTEKGKYVELRCDPISGHTALYWYRQSLGQGPEFLIYFQGTGAADDSGLPNDRFFAVRPEGSVSTLKIQRTERGDSAVYLCASSRDNTDTQYFGPGTRLTVL.

The chain is built from TRBV9 and TRBJ1-3, with D possibly matching TRBD1 (5 bases). The V gene's germline CDR1 is SGDLS and CDR2 YYNGEE. This CDR3 is built from 14 residues. The germline V and J ends were trimmed by 3 bases and 0 bases, with 7 bases remaining between them. CDR3 sequence: CASSGGNSGNTIYF. Here the CDR3 DNA reads TGTGCCAGCAGCGGGGGCAACTCTGGAAACACCATATATTTT. Full variable domain (rest looked up from reference TRBV9 and TRBJ1-3): DSGVTQTPKHLITATGQRVTLRCSPRSGDLSVYWYQQSLDQGLQFLIQYYNGEERAKGNILERFSAQQFPDLHSELNLSSLELGDSALYFCASSGGNSGNTIYFGEGSWLTVV.